The T cell receptor (beta chain) described here comes from a study of blood T cells in healthy people across ages. Concerning this clonotype: As yet, its antigen is unknown.

The second PCR ran roughly 7 to 12 cycles with a sample-barcoded 5' primer and J-beta primers. Every cDNA molecule carried a tag from a template-switch adaptor bearing 12 random nucleotides. Each CDR3 protein is one row after TCRdb ran MiXCR on the 5' RACE reads. The profile shows under 950,000 distinct CDR3 sequences, around a fifth of them singletons. Germline loops: CDR1 DFQATT, CDR2 SNEGSKA (reference sequence). CDR3 length: 14 amino acids. It was approximately 9 milliliters of peripheral blood that were drawn from each donor. Study-wide results and caveats: From one million sequenced T cells, diversity estimates were lower bounds.

The chain combines TRBV20-1 with TRBJ2-1, with D unclear. The end of the DNA fits TRBJ2-7 better, so the J call may be wrong. Sequences were obtained from blood. The TCR was taken from a man aged 65-85 years in good health. CDR3 amino acids: CSARVSAWGNEQYF. The CDR3 nucleotides read TGCAGTGCTAGAGTAAGCGCGTGGGGTAACGAGCAGTACTTC.